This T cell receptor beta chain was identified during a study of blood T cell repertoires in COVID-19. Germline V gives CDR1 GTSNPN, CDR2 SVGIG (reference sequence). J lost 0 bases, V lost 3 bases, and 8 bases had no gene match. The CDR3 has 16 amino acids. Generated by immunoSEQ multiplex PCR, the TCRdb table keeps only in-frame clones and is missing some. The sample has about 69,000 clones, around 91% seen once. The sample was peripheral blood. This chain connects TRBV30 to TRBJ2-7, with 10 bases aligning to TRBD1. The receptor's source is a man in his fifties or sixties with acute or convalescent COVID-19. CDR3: CAWSPVGQGGSYEQYF. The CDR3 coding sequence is TGTGCCTGGAGCCCAGTCGGACAGGGGGGCTCCTACGAGCAGTACTTC.